The 26 T cell receptor beta chains listed next were all sequenced from one sample in a study of PD-L1 blockade in urothelial cancer. Some clones are missing from TCRdb's copy, which holds only in-frame ones; the method was immunoSEQ multiplex PCR. Among some 100,000 clones listed, about nine tenths were seen once. The sample was PBMCs, taken around atezolizumab (anti-PD-L1) treatment. The receptors derive from a woman older than 75 with urothelial cancer.

The chain couples TRBV27 to TRBJ1-5, with a weak D call TRBD1 (5 bases). Germline assignment: CDR1 MNHEY and CDR2 SMNVEV (reference sequence). V lost 2 bases, J lost 2 bases, and 16 bases lay in between. The CDR3 runs 17 residues. CDR3 DNA: TGTGCCAGCAGTTTAGTAGGGCAGGGCCTTCGCAATCAGCCCCAGCATTTT. The encoded protein is CASSLVGQGLRNQPQHF.

This sequence joins TRBV4-2 and TRBJ1-3; perhaps TRBD1 as D (5 bases). Germline V CDR1 and CDR2: LGHNA, YNFKEQ. CDR3 size: 14 residues. Trimming shortened V by 2 bases and J by 1 base, and 6 bases separated the two germline ends. The CDR3 here is CASSQRGSGNTIYF. As DNA, the CDR3 is TGTGCCAGCAGCCAAAGGGGTTCTGGAAACACCATATATTTT.

This clone was seen once. The rearrangement links TRBV7-3 to TRBJ2-3; the match to TRBD2 covers 8 bases. There are 15 residues in the CDR3. CDR1 is SGHTA, CDR2 FQGTGA, per germline. The V segment lost 4 bases and the J segment 6 bases; nucleotides outside the gene matches: 9. The CDR3 sequence: CASSSVTGGRDTQYF. The CDR3 DNA is TGTGCCAGCAGCTCCGTGACGGGAGGGAGGGATACGCAGTATTTT.

The rearrangement uses TRBV5-4 and TRBJ2-2; tentative D call: TRBD2 (6 bases). The length of the CDR3 is 15 residues. Germline V lookup: CDR1 SGHNT, CDR2 YYREEE (reference sequence). V lost 1 base and J lost 1, with 8 bases in between. The chain's CDR3 is CASSLPGRNTGELFF. The CDR3 nucleotides are TGTGCCAGCAGCTTGCCCGGGAGGAACACCGGGGAGCTGTTTTTT. Drawing the rest from reference TRBV5-4 and TRBJ2-2, the complete variable domain is ETGVTQSPTHLIKTRGQQVTLRCSSQSGHNTVSWYQQALGQGPQFIFQYYREEENGRGNFPPRFSGLQFPNYSSELNVNALELDDSALYLCASSLPGRNTGELFFGEGSRLTVL.

The V and J genes are TRBV10-3 and TRBJ2-3; TRBD2 is a possible D gene (6 bases). The ends were cut back, 10 bases at V and 14 bases at J, with 28 bases in the middle. Germline lookup yields CDR1 ENHRY and CDR2 SYGVKD. The CDR3 totals 14 residues. In DNA, the CDR3 is TGTGCCACCGAGGCAGGCGTTAGCGGCCTTTTTCCGTATTTT. It codes for CATEAGVSGLFPYF.

The rearrangement joins TRBV11-2 to TRBJ2-7, with 8 bases aligning to TRBD1. V was clipped by 4 bases and J by 1 base; unmatched bases: 6. CDR3 size: 15 residues. Germline V gene lookup returns CDR1 SGHAT and CDR2 FQNNGV. The CDR3 bases are TGTGCCAGCAGCTCCCAGGGGGCAGGGTCCTACGAGCAGTACTTC. It encodes CASSSQGAGSYEQYF.

This clone was picked up one time. V is TRBV14 and J is TRBJ1-2; possibly TRBD1 for D (5 bases). Trimming removed 7 bases from V and 7 bases from J, with 19 bases in between. This CDR3 has 14 residues. Germline CDR1 SGHDN, CDR2 FVKESK. The CDR3 DNA sequence: TGTGCCAGCAATGGTGTCGCAGGGAAGGGTGGCTACACCTTC. Translated, it gives CASNGVAGKGGYTF.

The chain employs TRBV7-8 and TRBJ1-4; 9 bases are a match to TRBD1. J gave up 8 bases and V 4 bases, and 2 bases lay outside the gene matches. CDR3 length: 13 amino acids. CDR1 SGHVS and CDR2 FQNEAQ come from the germline V gene. CDR3 loop: CASSSDRGEKLFF. CDR3 nucleotide sequence: TGTGCCAGCAGCTCGGACAGGGGAGAAAAACTGTTTTTT.

The genes are TRBV11-2 and TRBJ1-2, with 12 nucleotides matching TRBD1. Germline CDR1 and CDR2: SGHAT and FQNNGV. The CDR3 is 18 residues long. With 4 bases clipped from V and 4 bases from J, the junction kept 13 bases outside the gene matches. In nucleotides, the CDR3 is TGTGCCAGCAGCTCCTACCGGGACAGGGGGCGCTTCGGCTATGGCTACACCTTC. Residues: CASSSYRDRGRFGYGYTF.

This chain uses TRBV5-4 with TRBJ2-1; TRBD2 aligns across 8 bases. The CDR3 loop spans 16 amino acids. CDR1 and CDR2 from the germline V gene are SGHNT and YYREEE (reference sequence). Germline trimming cut 3 bases from V and 2 bases from J; bases unmatched to any gene: 7. Written as DNA, the CDR3 is TGTGCCAGCAGCTCACGTAGCGGGAAGACCTACAATGAGCAGTTCTTC. Translation gives CASSSRSGKTYNEQFF.

This clone was observed once. The chain employs TRBV10-1 and TRBJ2-1, with unresolved D. Trimming removed 5 bases from V and 9 bases from J, with 20 bases in between. Per the germline V gene, CDR1 is WNHNN and CDR2 is SYGVQD (reference sequence). The CDR3 is 15 residues long. The CDR3, as DNA: TGCGCCAGCAGTCCGAACATTCTAGGATCCGGTGAGCAGTTCTTC. Protein product: CASSPNILGSGEQFF.

This clone occurred once. J is TRBJ2-3 and V is TRBV4-1, with 8 bases fitting TRBD2. The CDR3 is made up of 16 amino acids. The ends lost 1 base at V and 0 bases at J; junction bases unmatched: 3. Germline values: CDR1 MGHRA, CDR2 YSYEKL. CDR3 sequence reads: CASSQGAGGSTDTQYF. Written as DNA, the CDR3 is TGCGCCAGCAGCCAAGGGGCGGGAGGCAGCACAGATACGCAGTATTTT.

This chain connects TRBV7-9 to TRBJ1-1; D ambiguous. V was trimmed by 2 bases and J by 5 bases, leaving 12 bases between them. The germline CDR1 and CDR2 sequences are SEHNR and FQNEAQ (reference sequence). The CDR3 has 14 residues. This CDR3 is CASSLMDGETEAFF. The CDR3 DNA reads TGTGCCAGCAGCTTAATGGACGGGGAAACTGAAGCTTTCTTT.

A single count supports this clone. The rearrangement joins TRBV7-6 to TRBJ2-5; TRBD1 matches at 11 bases. The germline gives CDR1 SGHVS, CDR2 FNYEAQ. There are 15 residues in the CDR3. V trimming: 1 base; J trimming: 4 bases; junction bases outside the gene matches: 2. CDR3 in amino acids: CASSLGDRGGETQYF. The CDR3 DNA reads TGTGCCAGCAGCTTAGGGGACAGGGGGGGAGAGACCCAGTACTTC. Together with reference TRBV7-6 and TRBJ2-5, the CDR3 gives the full variable domain: GAGVSQSPRYKVTKRGQDVALRCDPISGHVSLYWYRQALGQGPEFLTYFNYEAQQDKSGLPNDRFSAERPEGSISTLTIQRTEQRDSAMYRCASSLGDRGGETQYFGPGTRLLVL.

V is TRBV18 and J is TRBJ2-6, with TRBD1 as a possible D gene (6 bases). The CDR3 loop spans 18 amino acids. V was pared by 8 bases and J by 0 bases, with 20 bases between. Germline CDR1 KGHSH, CDR2 LQKENI. The CDR3 is CASPQAPGASSGANVLTF. CDR3 DNA: TGTGCCAGCCCGCAAGCACCAGGGGCTAGCTCTGGGGCCAACGTCCTGACTTTC.

For the CDR3, the DNA is TGTGCCAGCAGCGCACGCCCTACAGGGTTCGGAGATACGCAGTATTTT. Its translation is CASSARPTGFGDTQYF. The V and J genes are TRBV9 and TRBJ2-3; possibly TRBD1 for D (6 bases). Germline V gene sequence: CDR1 SGDLS, CDR2 YYNGEE. There are 16 residues in the CDR3. The germline V and J ends were trimmed by 3 bases and 5 bases, with 19 bases remaining between them.

The chain carries TRBV9 and TRBJ2-1; a weak D match, TRBD1 (5 bases). V gave up 3 bases and J gave up 10 bases, with 20 bases separating them. The CDR3 spans 15 residues. Per the germline V gene, CDR1 is SGDLS and CDR2 is YYNGEE. The CDR3 spells CASSARRGRVTEQFF. CDR3 coding DNA: TGTGCCAGCAGCGCAAGAAGGGGCCGGGTAACGGAGCAGTTCTTC.

This rearrangement joins TRBV7-3 to TRBJ2-1; D call uncertain. The CDR3 contains 12 residues. Germline V gene lookup returns CDR1 SGHTA and CDR2 FQGTGA. Trimming took off 2 bases at V and 9 bases at J, with 8 bases between the two ends. CDR3 region: CASSLGTGEQFF. The CDR3 DNA is TGTGCCAGCAGCTTAGGTACGGGTGAGCAGTTCTTC.

This clone was found a few times. V usage is TRBV5-6 and J usage is TRBJ1-1, with unresolved D. CDR1 and CDR2 from the germline V gene are SGHDT and YYEEEE. Deletions cut 0 bases from V and 3 bases from J, with 9 bases between. The CDR3 is 14 amino acids. CDR3 bases: TGTGCCAGCAGCTTGGTCGCGAGGGACACTGAAGCTTTCTTT. The encoded protein is CASSLVARDTEAFF. The full variable domain, its missing parts supplied by reference TRBV5-6 and TRBJ1-1, is DAGVTQSPTHLIKTRGQQVTLRCSPKSGHDTVSWYQQALGQGPQFIFQYYEEEERQRGNFPDRFSGHQFPNYSSELNVNALLLGDSALYLCASSLVARDTEAFFGQGTRLTVV.

The CDR3 sequence is CSVESGQGAAQFF. In nucleotides, the CDR3 is TGCAGCGTTGAATCCGGACAGGGGGCGGCGCAGTTCTTC. The chain is built from TRBV29-1 and TRBJ2-1, with 11 nucleotides matching TRBD1. Germline V gives CDR1 SQVTM, CDR2 ANQGSEA. V was pared by 2 bases and J by 12 bases, with 6 bases of the junction left unmatched. This CDR3 contains 13 residues.

This sequence joins TRBV7-7 and TRBJ2-5; 9 bases map to TRBD1. The CDR3 contains 16 residues. Germline assignment: CDR1 SSHAT and CDR2 FNYEAQ (reference sequence). J lost 1 base, V lost 2 bases, and 5 bases had no gene match. CDR3 sequence: CASSLPLTGGQETQYF. CDR3 DNA sequence: TGTGCCAGCAGCTTACCTCTGACAGGGGGCCAAGAGACCCAGTACTTC.

The chain is built from TRBV7-9 and TRBJ2-5, with 9 bases aligning to TRBD1. The germline gives CDR1 SEHNR, CDR2 FQNEAQ (reference sequence). The CDR3 runs to 13 residues. Trimming cost V 5 bases and J 5 bases; bases outside gene matches: 3. Written as DNA, the CDR3 is TGTGCCAGCAGCGTAGGACAGGGGGAGACCCAGTACTTC. Translation: CASSVGQGETQYF.

The J gene is TRBJ2-3, the V gene TRBV29-1, with a possible D match to TRBD1 (6 bases). Germline CDR1 SQVTM, CDR2 ANQGSEA. The CDR3 contains 12 residues. Trimming took off 6 bases at V and 9 bases at J, with 16 bases between the two ends. The CDR3 DNA follows: TGCAGCGTAGAATTCGGACAGCCAACGCAGTATTTT. Amino acid sequence: CSVEFGQPTQYF.

This chain links TRBV7-9 with TRBJ1-2, with D tentatively TRBD1 (5 bases). This CDR3 comprises 16 residues. V dropped 5 bases and J dropped 3 bases, with 19 bases sitting between them. The germline V gene encodes CDR1 SEHNR and CDR2 FQNEAQ (reference sequence). CDR3 coding DNA: TGTGCCAGCAGCAATAAAAGACAGATTGGGGACTATGGCTACACCTTC. As protein: CASSNKRQIGDYGYTF.

This clone was seen a single time. The chain has TRBV28 and TRBJ2-7; 7 bases are shared with TRBD2. The CDR3 length is 13 residues. V trimming: 6 bases; J trimming: 6 bases; junction bases outside the gene matches: 8. Germline V CDR1 and CDR2: MDHEN, SYDVKM. The CDR3 DNA is TGTGCCAGCAGCTCCCCGGGACTACTCGAGCAGTACTTC. Translation: CASSSPGLLEQYF.

In DNA, the CDR3 is TGCAGTGCACCCTACCGGGGAGCGCAGTATTTT. Translated: CSAPYRGAQYF. The V gene is TRBV20-1, the J gene TRBJ2-3; D is possibly TRBD2 (5 bases). V was trimmed by 6 bases and J by 10 bases, leaving 14 bases between them. CDR3 length equals 11 residues. Germline assignment: CDR1 DFQATT and CDR2 SNEGSKA (reference sequence).